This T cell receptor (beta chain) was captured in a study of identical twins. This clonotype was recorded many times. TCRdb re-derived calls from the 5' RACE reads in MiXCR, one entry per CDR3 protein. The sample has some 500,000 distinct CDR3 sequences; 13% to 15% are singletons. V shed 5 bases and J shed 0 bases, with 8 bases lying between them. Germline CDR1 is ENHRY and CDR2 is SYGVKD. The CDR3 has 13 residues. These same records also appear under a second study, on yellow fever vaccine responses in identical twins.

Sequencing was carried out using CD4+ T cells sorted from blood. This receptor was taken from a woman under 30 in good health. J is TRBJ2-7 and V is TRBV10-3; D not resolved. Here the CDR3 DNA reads TGTGCCATCAGTCCCAGGAGCTCCTACGAGCAGTACTTC. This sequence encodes CAISPRSSYEQYF.